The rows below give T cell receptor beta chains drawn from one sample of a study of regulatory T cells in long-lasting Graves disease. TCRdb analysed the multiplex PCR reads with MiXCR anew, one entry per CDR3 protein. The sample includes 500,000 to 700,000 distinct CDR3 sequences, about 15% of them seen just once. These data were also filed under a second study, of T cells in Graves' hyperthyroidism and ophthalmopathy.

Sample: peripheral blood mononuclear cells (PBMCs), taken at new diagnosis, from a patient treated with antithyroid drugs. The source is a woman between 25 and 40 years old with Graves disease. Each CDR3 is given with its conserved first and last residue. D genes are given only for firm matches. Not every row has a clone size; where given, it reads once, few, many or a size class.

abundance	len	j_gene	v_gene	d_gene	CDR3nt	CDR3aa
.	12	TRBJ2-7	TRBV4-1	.	TGCGCCAGCAGCCATACGGGAGACGAGCAGTACTTC	CASSHTGDEQYF
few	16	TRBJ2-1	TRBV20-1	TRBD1	TGCAGTGCTACTATCAAGGACAGGGGTTCTTGGAGTGAGCAGTTCTTC	CSATIKDRGSWSEQFF
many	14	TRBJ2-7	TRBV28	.	TGTGCCAGCAGTCCGGCCGGGTACCGCTACGAGCAGTACTTC	CASSPAGYRYEQYF
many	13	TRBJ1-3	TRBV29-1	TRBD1	TGCAGCGGACGGACAGGTGGTGGAAACACCATATATTTT	CSGRTGGGNTIYF
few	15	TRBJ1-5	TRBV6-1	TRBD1	TGTGCCAGCGGGACCTGGGGCAGGGGGTATCAGCCCCAGCATTTT	CASGTWGRGYQPQHF
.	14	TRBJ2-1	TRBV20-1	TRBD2	TGCAGTGCTTTACCCGGGACTAGTGGGAATGAGCAGTTCTTC	CSALPGTSGNEQFF
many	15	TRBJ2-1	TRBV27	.	TGTGCCAGCAGTTTGACCAACCCGCGCGGCAATGAGCAGTTCTTC	CASSLTNPRGNEQFF
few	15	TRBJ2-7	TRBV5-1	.	TGCGCCAGCAGCTTGGAGGGCGGGCGGACCTACGAGCAGTACTTC	CASSLEGGRTYEQYF
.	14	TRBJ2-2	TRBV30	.	TGTGCCTGGATTGGTAGCGGGAACACCGGGGAGCTGTTTTTT	CAWIGSGNTGELFF
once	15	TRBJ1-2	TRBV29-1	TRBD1	TGCAGCGTTGAAGATGCGGGACAGATTAACTATGGCTACACCTTC	CSVEDAGQINYGYTF
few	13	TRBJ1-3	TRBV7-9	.	TGTGCGCTAAGGAAATCCTCTGGAAACACCATATATTTT	CALRKSSGNTIYF
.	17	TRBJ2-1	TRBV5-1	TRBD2	TGCGCCAGCAGCTTTCTAGCGGGCCTCAGCTCCTACAATGAGCAGTTCTTC	CASSFLAGLSSYNEQFF
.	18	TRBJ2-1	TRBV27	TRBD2	TGTGCCAGCTCACCACCTTGGACTAGCGGGAGTATCTACAATGAGCAGTTCTTC	CASSPPWTSGSIYNEQFF
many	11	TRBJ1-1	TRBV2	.	TGTGCCAGCAGTGCTGACCCCCGAGCTTTCTTT	CASSADPRAFF
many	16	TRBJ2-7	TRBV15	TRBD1	TGTGCCACCAGCAGAGATGCAAAGGGGGCTTCGCACGAGCAGTACTTC	CATSRDAKGASHEQYF
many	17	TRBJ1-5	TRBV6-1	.	TGTGCCAGCAGTGAAAGGGAAGGCCAACACTTAAATCAGCCCCAGCATTTT	CASSEREGQHLNQPQHF
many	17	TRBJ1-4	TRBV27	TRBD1	TGTGCCAGCAGTTTTTTCGGCAGGGGGGCAACTAATGAAAAACTGTTTTTT	CASSFFGRGATNEKLFF
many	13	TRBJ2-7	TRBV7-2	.	TGTGCCAGCAGCTCCTTTTTACAGGACGAGCAGTACTTC	CASSSFLQDEQYF
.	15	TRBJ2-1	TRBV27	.	TGTGCCAGCAGTTTGGCGGGGACTCCAAACAATGAGCAGTTCTTC	CASSLAGTPNNEQFF
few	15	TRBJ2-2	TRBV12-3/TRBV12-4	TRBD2	TGTGCCAGCAGTTTGAGTCTAGCGGGTGCCGGGGAGCTGTTTTTT	CASSLSLAGAGELFF
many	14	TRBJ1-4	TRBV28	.	TGTGCCAGCAGCCCCATGGGCAGAAGTGAAAAACTGTTTTTT	CASSPMGRSEKLFF
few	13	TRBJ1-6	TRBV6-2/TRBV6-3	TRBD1	TGTGCCACCAGGGGGGTGGATAATTCACCCCTCCACTTT	CATRGVDNSPLHF
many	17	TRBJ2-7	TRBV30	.	TGTGCCTGGAGTGGGGGATCTCAGGGGTGGTCCGTCGACGAGCAGTACTTC	CAWSGGSQGWSVDEQYF
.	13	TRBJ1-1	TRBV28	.	TGTGCCAGCAGTTCCGGTCGGAGACCGGAAGCTTTCTTT	CASSSGRRPEAFF
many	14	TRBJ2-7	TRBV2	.	TGTGCCAGCAGTGAAGAGGGGGGCCCCTACGAGCAGTACTTC	CASSEEGGPYEQYF
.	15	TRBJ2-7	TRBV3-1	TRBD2	TGTGCCAGCAGCAATTTAGCGGGAGGGGCTTACGAGCAGTACTTC	CASSNLAGGAYEQYF
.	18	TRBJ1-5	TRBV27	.	TGTGCCAGCAGTTTATTCGGGACAAGGAGCTGGAGCAATCAGCCCCAGCATTTT	CASSLFGTRSWSNQPQHF
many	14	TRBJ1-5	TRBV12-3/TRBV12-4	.	TGTGCCAGCAGAACTACAGGGTACAATCAGCCCCAGCATTTT	CASRTTGYNQPQHF
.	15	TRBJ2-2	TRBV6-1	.	TGTGCCAGCACCAAGGGGTTACGGGAAACCGGGGAGCTGTTTTTT	CASTKGLRETGELFF
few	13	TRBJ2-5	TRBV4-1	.	TGCGCCAGCAGCCAAGTGATTGGAGAGACCCAGTACTTC	CASSQVIGETQYF
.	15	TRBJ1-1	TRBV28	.	TGTGCCAGCAGTTACGTACAGGTCATTCGAGGCGGGGCTTTCTTT	CASSYVQVIRGGAFF
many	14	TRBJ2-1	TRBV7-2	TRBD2	TGTGCCAGCAGCCCCTGGGGCGGGGGGAATGAGCAGTTCTTC	CASSPWGGGNEQFF
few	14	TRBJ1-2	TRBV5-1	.	TGCGCCAGCAGCTTGGATCTAGGGAACTATGGCTACACCTTC	CASSLDLGNYGYTF
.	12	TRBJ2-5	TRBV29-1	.	TGCAGCGTTGTGGGGGGGCCAGAGACCCAGTACTTC	CSVVGGPETQYF
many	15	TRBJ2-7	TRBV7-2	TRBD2	TGTGCCAGCAGGTCTACTAGCGGCACCGTAGGCGAGCAGTACTTC	CASRSTSGTVGEQYF
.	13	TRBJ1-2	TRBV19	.	TGTGCCAGTAGTATAGGGAGCGCCTATGGCTACACCTTC	CASSIGSAYGYTF
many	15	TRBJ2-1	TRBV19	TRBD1	TGTGCCAGTAGTAGCCGGGACAGGGCCAGCAATGAGCAGTTCTTC	CASSSRDRASNEQFF
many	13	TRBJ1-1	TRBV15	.	TGTGCCACCAGCAGAGTGGGGACAAGTGAAGCTTTCTTT	CATSRVGTSEAFF
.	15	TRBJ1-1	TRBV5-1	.	TGCGCCAGCAGTCCCCCAGGGTTCCGGAACACTGAAGCTTTCTTT	CASSPPGFRNTEAFF
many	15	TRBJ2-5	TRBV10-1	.	TGCGCCAGCAGTGAGTTCAGAGGCGGAATACAGACCCAGTACTTC	CASSEFRGGIQTQYF
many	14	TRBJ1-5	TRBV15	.	TGTGCCACCAGCAGAGTAATCGAGGGGCAGCCCCAGCATTTT	CATSRVIEGQPQHF
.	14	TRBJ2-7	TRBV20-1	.	TGCAGTGCTAGAGGTCTCTATCGAGCCTACGAGCAGTACTTC	CSARGLYRAYEQYF
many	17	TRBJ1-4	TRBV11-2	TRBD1	TGTGCCAGCAGCGAACCGGGACAGGGGCGACGGAATGAAAAACTGTTTTTT	CASSEPGQGRRNEKLFF
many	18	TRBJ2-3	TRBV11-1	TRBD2	TGTGCCAGCAGCTTGGACCTGGGACTAGCGCCAAACGCAGATACGCAGTATTTT	CASSLDLGLAPNADTQYF